These 20 T cell receptor beta chains were sequenced from one sample in a study of blood T cell repertoires in COVID-19 (dated by TCRdb to between 2020 and 2021). The protocol used for the library was the immunoSEQ multiplex PCR assay. What TCRdb holds here is the immuneACCESS table cut down to in-frame rearrangements. Part of the clones is not present; checked against another copy, under half of the missing clones reflect an unresolved V gene, and the others are unexplained. Here the sample has 150,000 to 200,000 clones; around 84% occur a single time. The leading ten clones occupy 13% to 15% of the sample. The sequencing sample was made of peripheral blood. These receptors originate from a man younger than 40 with active or convalescent COVID-19.

This rearrangement joins TRBV9 to TRBJ2-2, with 14 bases fitting TRBD2. The CDR3 loop spans 16 amino acids. V gave up 4 bases and J gave up 5 bases; unmatched junction bases: 4. CDR1 SGDLS and CDR2 YYNGEE come from the germline V gene. CDR3 in amino acids: CASSPRTSGGTGELFF. DNA of the CDR3: TGTGCCAGCAGCCCCCGGACTAGCGGGGGGACCGGGGAGCTGTTTTTT. The complete variable domain, with remaining parts taken from reference TRBV9 and TRBJ2-2, reads DSGVTQTPKHLITATGQRVTLRCSPRSGDLSVYWYQQSLDQGLQFLIQYYNGEERAKGNILERFSAQQFPDLHSELNLSSLELGDSALYFCASSPRTSGGTGELFFGEGSRLTVL.

The gene calls are TRBV13 and TRBJ2-7, with 9 positions matching TRBD1. V gave up 5 bases and J gave up 6 bases; unmatched junction bases: 5. The CDR3 sequence is 13 residues long. Germline V gene data show CDR1 as PRHDT and CDR2 as FYEKMQ (reference sequence). The CDR3 region is CASSDRQGGEQYF. In DNA, the CDR3 is TGTGCCAGCAGCGACCGACAGGGGGGCGAGCAGTACTTC.

The chain is built from TRBV7-9 and TRBJ2-1; possible D gene TRBD1, 5 bases. Germline-derived CDR1 and CDR2 are SEHNR and FQNEAQ (reference sequence). This CDR3 is 15 amino acids long. Trimming pared 6 bases from V and 0 bases from J, leaving 12 bases between. CDR3 residues: CASSSTASSYNEQFF. In DNA, the CDR3 is TGTGCCAGCAGTTCGACAGCAAGCTCCTACAATGAGCAGTTCTTC.

This clone was seen a handful of times. The rearrangement joins TRBV5-4 to TRBJ2-1, with 10 bases identical to TRBD2. The trim removed 2 bases at V and 4 bases at J, leaving 9 bases unmatched. From germline, CDR1 is SGHNT and CDR2 YYREEE (reference sequence). The CDR3 sequence is 17 residues long. CDR3 loop: CASSFRQIAGGYNEQFF. CDR3 nucleotide sequence: TGTGCCAGCAGCTTTAGGCAAATAGCGGGGGGATACAATGAGCAGTTCTTC.

This clone has only a few counts. V and J are TRBV7-9 and TRBJ1-1, with D unclear. Germline V gene lookup returns CDR1 SEHNR and CDR2 FQNEAQ (reference sequence). CDR3 length: 15 residues. V lost 2 bases and J 4 bases, leaving 14 bases between the germline ends. The CDR3 sequence: CASSLLGEQGTEAFF. The DNA for the CDR3 is TGTGCCAGCAGCTTACTCGGGGAACAAGGCACTGAAGCTTTCTTT.

V usage is TRBV3-1 (or the pseudogene TRBV3-2) and J usage is TRBJ1-4; no clear D. V was cut by 0 bases and J by 4 bases, with 9 bases left in between. The germline CDR1 and CDR2 sequences are LGHDT and YNNKEL (reference sequence). CDR3 size: 15 residues. In nucleotides, the CDR3 is TGTGCCAGCAGCCAAGAGGGCATTAGTAATGAAAAACTGTTTTTT. This translates into CASSQEGISNEKLFF.

The chain combines TRBV10-1 with TRBJ1-3, with D possibly TRBD1 on 6 matching bases. V shed 6 bases and J shed 2 bases, with 8 bases lying between them. This CDR3 has 13 amino acids. Germline V CDR1 and CDR2: WNHNN, SYGVQD (reference sequence). The CDR3 here is CASRGDTGNTIYF. DNA of the CDR3: TGCGCCAGCAGAGGGGACACTGGAAACACCATATATTTT.

The genes are TRBV3-1 (or the pseudogene TRBV3-2) and TRBJ1-2; perhaps TRBD1 as D (6 bases). V was trimmed by 4 bases and J by 7 bases, leaving 19 bases between them. CDR3 length: 15 residues. Germline lookup yields CDR1 LGHDT and CDR2 YNNKEL (reference sequence). Here the CDR3 reads CASSPPGMGAAGYTF. CDR3 in DNA: TGTGCCAGCAGCCCGCCAGGGATGGGGGCGGCTGGCTACACCTTC.

The chain has TRBV19 and TRBJ2-4; 8 nucleotides agree with TRBD2. V was pared by 3 bases and J by 6 bases, with 4 bases of the junction left unmatched. Germline V lookup: CDR1 LNHDA, CDR2 SQIVND (reference sequence). The CDR3 is 14 residues long. In nucleotides, the CDR3 is TGTGCCAGTAGTATTAACAGCGGGGGAAACATTCAGTACTTC. This encodes CASSINSGGNIQYF.

The table lists this clone with a count of one. The V and J genes are TRBV30 and TRBJ1-2; 9 positions agree with TRBD1. CDR1 and CDR2 (germline): GTSNPN, SVGIG (reference sequence). The junction had 5 bases not matched to a gene; V was cut back by 2 bases and J by 7 bases. The CDR3 consists of 13 residues. The CDR3 nucleotides read TGTGCCTGGAGTTACACAGGGGGCGGTGGCTACACCTTC. It is translated as CAWSYTGGGGYTF. Looking up the rest from reference TRBV30 and TRBJ1-2 gives the full variable domain: SQTIHQWPATLVQPVGSPLSLECTVEGTSNPNLYWYRQAAGRGLQLLFYSVGIGQISSEVPQNLSASRPQDRQFILSSKKLLLSDSGFYLCAWSYTGGGGYTFGSGTRLTVV.

V gene TRBV6-5 combines with J gene TRBJ2-7, with 7 bases identical to TRBD1. Germline CDR1 reads MNHEY; CDR2 reads SVGAGI. The CDR3 consists of 15 residues. With 5 bases clipped from V and 2 bases from J, the junction kept 9 bases outside the gene matches. Written as DNA, the CDR3 is TGTGCCAGCAGTCCCGGGACAGAGGGCACCTACGAGCAGTACTTC. Translation: CASSPGTEGTYEQYF.

J is TRBJ2-3 and V is TRBV6-5; 7 bases agree with TRBD2. Looked up from germline, CDR1 is MNHEY and CDR2 is SVGAGI. V dropped 6 bases and J dropped 6; count of bases not matched to a gene: 6. The CDR3 is 13 amino acids. CDR3: CASRRERADTQYF. As DNA, the CDR3 is TGTGCCAGCAGGCGGGAGCGAGCGGATACGCAGTATTTT.

As concerns this clone: Additional DNA sequences in this sample encode the identical CDR3. The rearrangement links TRBV5-1 to TRBJ1-1, with 8 positions matching TRBD1. Per germline, CDR1 SGHRS and CDR2 YFSETQ. V shed 0 bases and J 3 bases; nucleotides not matched to a gene: 4. The CDR3 spans 15 residues. The CDR3 spells CASSLAGQGDTEAFF. CDR3 in DNA: TGCGCCAGCAGCTTGGCTGGACAGGGCGACACTGAAGCTTTCTTT. The whole variable domain, filled in from reference TRBV5-1 and TRBJ1-1, reads KAGVTQTPRYLIKTRGQQVTLSCSPISGHRSVSWYQQTPGQGLQFLFEYFSETQRNKGNFPGRFSGRQFSNSRSEMNVSTLELGDSALYLCASSLAGQGDTEAFFGQGTRLTVV.

The chain couples TRBV9 to TRBJ2-2, with D unresolved. The CDR3 has 18 amino acids. Germline V gene data show CDR1 as SGDLS and CDR2 as YYNGEE. V lost 3 bases and J 1 base, leaving 19 bases between the germline ends. The CDR3 is CASSAEEPRGGNTGELFF. CDR3 nucleotides: TGTGCCAGCAGCGCGGAAGAGCCCCGCGGCGGGAACACCGGGGAGCTGTTTTTT.

This clone has more than one count but fewer than ten. The J gene is TRBJ2-1, the V gene TRBV29-1; 9 bases line up with TRBD2. Germline-derived CDR1 and CDR2 are SQVTM and ANQGSEA. V dropped 5 bases and J dropped 9; count of bases not matched to a gene: 5. The CDR3 spans 12 residues. CDR3 sequence: CSVSSGNSEQFF. In DNA form, the CDR3 reads TGCAGCGTTTCTAGCGGGAATAGTGAGCAGTTCTTC.

The chain recombines TRBV16 with TRBJ2-7, with D possibly TRBD1 on 6 matching bases. Germline values: CDR1 KGHSY, CDR2 FQNENV. V lost 2 bases and J 2 bases, leaving 16 bases between the germline ends. The CDR3 is made up of 16 amino acids. The CDR3 nucleotides read TGTGCCAGCAGCCAAGCCCGGGACACCGAGGCCTACGAGCAGTACTTC. This gives the protein CASSQARDTEAYEQYF.

The chain uses TRBV5-1 and TRBJ2-1; 10 bases match TRBD2. Germline assignment: CDR1 SGHRS and CDR2 YFSETQ. The CDR3 contains 16 residues. Germline trimming cut 2 bases from V and 5 bases from J; bases unmatched to any gene: 7. For the CDR3, the DNA is TGCGCCAGCAGCTTCGCGGGTAGCGGGGGGAACAATGAGCAGTTCTTC. Amino acid sequence: CASSFAGSGGNNEQFF. The complete variable domain, with remaining parts taken from reference TRBV5-1 and TRBJ2-1, reads KAGVTQTPRYLIKTRGQQVTLSCSPISGHRSVSWYQQTPGQGLQFLFEYFSETQRNKGNFPGRFSGRQFSNSRSEMNVSTLELGDSALYLCASSFAGSGGNNEQFFGPGTRLTVL.

This sequence joins TRBV7-2 and TRBJ2-1; 12 bases are shared with TRBD1. The V gene's germline CDR1 is SGHTA and CDR2 FQGNSA. J gave up 8 bases and V 5 bases, and 10 bases lay outside the gene matches. The CDR3 has 16 residues. In DNA, the CDR3 is TGTGCCAGCAGCCTCACCGGGACAGGGGGCTCTCATGAGCAGTTCTTC. This gives the protein CASSLTGTGGSHEQFF. Full variable domain (outside the CDR3, taken from reference TRBV7-2 and TRBJ2-1): GAGVSQSPSNKVTEKGKDVELRCDPISGHTALYWYRQSLGQGLEFLIYFQGNSAPDKSGLPSDRFSAERTGGSVSTLTIQRTQQEDSAVYLCASSLTGTGGSHEQFFGPGTRLTVL.

The CDR3 region has the DNA TGTGCCAGCAGCTTAGCCGCGACTGGAAACACCATATATTTT. Translation: CASSLAATGNTIYF. The V call is TRBV7-9, the J call TRBJ1-3; D remains ambiguous. The CDR3 runs 14 residues. V was trimmed by 0 bases and J by 2 bases, leaving 5 bases between them. Germline V CDR1 and CDR2: SEHNR, FQNEAQ (reference sequence).

The chain couples TRBV4-1 to TRBJ1-2; tentative D call: TRBD1 (5 bases). The germline V gene has CDR1 MGHRA and CDR2 YSYEKL. This CDR3 region has 17 residues. The ends were cut back, 2 bases at V and 3 bases at J, with 19 bases in the middle. This CDR3 reads CASSQLPDRPLDYGYTF. Here the CDR3 DNA reads TGCGCCAGCAGCCAACTCCCCGACAGACCTCTGGACTATGGCTACACCTTC.